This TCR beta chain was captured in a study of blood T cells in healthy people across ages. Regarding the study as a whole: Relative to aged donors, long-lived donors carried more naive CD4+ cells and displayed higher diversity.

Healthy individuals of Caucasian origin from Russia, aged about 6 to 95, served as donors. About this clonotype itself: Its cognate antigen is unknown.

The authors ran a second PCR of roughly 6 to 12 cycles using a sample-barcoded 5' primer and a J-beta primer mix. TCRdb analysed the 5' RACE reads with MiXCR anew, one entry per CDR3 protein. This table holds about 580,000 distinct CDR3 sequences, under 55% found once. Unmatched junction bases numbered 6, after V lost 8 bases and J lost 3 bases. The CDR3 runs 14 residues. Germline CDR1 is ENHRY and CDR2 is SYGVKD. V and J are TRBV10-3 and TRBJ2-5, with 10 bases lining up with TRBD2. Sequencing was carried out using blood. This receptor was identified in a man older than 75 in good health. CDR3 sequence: CAIARSGGEETQYF. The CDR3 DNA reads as TGTGCCATCGCTCGGAGCGGGGGGGAAGAGACCCAGTACTTC.